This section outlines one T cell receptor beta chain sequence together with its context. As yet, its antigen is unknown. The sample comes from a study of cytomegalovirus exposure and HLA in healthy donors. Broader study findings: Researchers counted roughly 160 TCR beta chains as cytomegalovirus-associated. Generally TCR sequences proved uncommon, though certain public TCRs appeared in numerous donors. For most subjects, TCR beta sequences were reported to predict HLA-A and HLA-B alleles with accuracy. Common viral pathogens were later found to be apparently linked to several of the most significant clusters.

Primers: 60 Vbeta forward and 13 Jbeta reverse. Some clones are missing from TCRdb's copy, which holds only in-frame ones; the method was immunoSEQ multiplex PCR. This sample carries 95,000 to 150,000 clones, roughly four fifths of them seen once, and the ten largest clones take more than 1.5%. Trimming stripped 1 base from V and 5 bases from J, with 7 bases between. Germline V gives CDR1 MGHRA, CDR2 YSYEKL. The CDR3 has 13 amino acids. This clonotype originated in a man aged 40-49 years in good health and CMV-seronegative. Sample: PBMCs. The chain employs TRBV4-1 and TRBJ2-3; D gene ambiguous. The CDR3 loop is CASSQGTQDTQYF. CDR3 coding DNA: TGCGCCAGCAGCCAAGGTACTCAAGATACGCAGTATTTT.